Following are 9 T cell receptor beta chains from one sample sequenced in a study of cytomegalovirus exposure and HLA in healthy donors. 13 Jbeta primers and 60 Vbeta primers were used for the PCR. TCRdb's table, derived via immunoSEQ multiplex PCR, lists solely in-frame clones and lacks some. The table records 200,000 or so clones, 70% to 85% of them present only once. Material for sequencing was PBMCs. These receptors came from a boy younger than 10 in good health and CMV-seronegative.

The gene calls are TRBV7-9 and TRBJ1-2; 12 bases match TRBD1. The CDR3 consists of 18 residues. CDR1 and CDR2 from the germline V gene are SEHNR and FQNEAQ (reference sequence). V was pared by 9 bases and J by 3 bases, with 17 bases of the junction left unmatched. Here the CDR3 DNA reads TGTGCCAGTACATCCACCCCCGGGACAGGGGGCTGGGACTATGGCTACACCTTC. Protein: CASTSTPGTGGWDYGYTF.

The V gene is TRBV7-9, the J gene TRBJ2-1; perhaps TRBD2 as D (5 bases). CDR1 SEHNR and CDR2 FQNEAQ come from the germline V gene (reference sequence). Trimming cost V 4 bases and J 5 bases, with 18 bases left between them. CDR3 length: 16 amino acids. The CDR3 protein is CASSWYSGNLHNEQFF. CDR3 DNA sequence: TGTGCCAGCAGCTGGTATTCGGGGAATCTCCACAATGAGCAGTTCTTC.

V is TRBV15 and J is TRBJ2-1, with a tentative D call TRBD2 (6 bases). The CDR3 totals 16 residues. Germline V lookup: CDR1 LNHNV, CDR2 YYDKDF (reference sequence). Deletions cut 1 base from V and 7 bases from J, with 17 bases between. The CDR3 DNA reads as TGTGCCACCAGCAGAGGGTTGGATATCGGGGGTAATGAGCAGTTCTTC. Its protein is CATSRGLDIGGNEQFF. The variable domain in full, with the rest retrieved from reference TRBV15 and TRBJ2-1, is DAMVIQNPRYQVTQFGKPVTLSCSQTLNHNVMYWYQQKSSQAPKLLFHYYDKDFNNEADTPDNFQSRRPNTSFCFLDIRSPGLGDTAMYLCATSRGLDIGGNEQFFGPGTRLTVL.

J is TRBJ2-1 and V is TRBV10-3; TRBD1 might be the D (6 bases). The germline V gene has CDR1 ENHRY and CDR2 SYGVKD. The CDR3 has 16 amino acids. Trimming shortened V by 0 bases and J by 8 bases, and 17 bases separated the two germline ends. Written as DNA, the CDR3 is TGTGCCATCAGTGAGTCGAAACAGGGAGTTTGGGATGAGCAGTTCTTC. Translated: CAISESKQGVWDEQFF.

The chain links TRBV10-3 to TRBJ2-1; TRBD2 aligns across 15 bases. With 10 bases clipped from V and 6 bases from J, the junction kept 7 bases outside the gene matches. The CDR3 extends over 15 amino acids. Per the germline V gene, CDR1 is ENHRY and CDR2 is SYGVKD. DNA of the CDR3: TGTGCCACCTCCGGGACTAGCGGGGGGTTCAATGAGCAGTTCTTC. Amino acids: CATSGTSGGFNEQFF.

This clone showed up just a few times. The V and J genes are TRBV7-3 and TRBJ2-2, with unresolved D. CDR1 and CDR2 from the germline V gene are SGHTA and FQGTGA. With 3 bases removed from V and 1 base from J, the gap between germline ends came to 6 bases. This CDR3 contains 14 residues. The DNA for the CDR3 is TGTGCCAGCAGCTTTTCCAGGAACACCGGGGAGCTGTTTTTT. Translating gives CASSFSRNTGELFF.

This clone showed up just a few times. The V call is TRBV5-8, the J call TRBJ1-1; no firm D call. V was pared by 6 bases and J by 5 bases, with 5 bases between. The CDR3 is 10 amino acids. The V gene's germline CDR1 is SGHTS and CDR2 YDEGEE. The CDR3 loop reads CASISTEAFF. CDR3 coding DNA: TGTGCCAGCATTTCGACTGAAGCTTTCTTT.

This chain joins TRBV5-1 and TRBJ2-5, with D perhaps TRBD2 (6 bases). Germline CDR1 SGHRS, CDR2 YFSETQ. This CDR3 region has 14 residues. The V end was cut by 0 bases, the J end by 5 bases, with 11 bases between. CDR3 in amino acids: CASSLGRAGETQYF. Here the CDR3 DNA reads TGCGCCAGCAGCTTGGGACGCGCGGGGGAGACCCAGTACTTC.

V and J are TRBV5-1 and TRBJ2-1, with 14 bases identical to TRBD2. Germline CDR1 reads SGHRS; CDR2 reads YFSETQ. There are 14 residues in the CDR3. Trimming removed 4 bases from V and 8 bases from J; junction bases left unmatched: 2. CDR3 protein: CASSPGLAGDEQFF. CDR3 sequence (DNA): TGCGCCAGCAGCCCGGGACTAGCGGGGGATGAGCAGTTCTTC.